The clone carrying this T cell receptor beta chain was seen a few times. V gave up 6 bases and J gave up 8 bases, with 14 bases separating them. The CDR3 is made up of 13 amino acids. CDR1 WNHNN and CDR2 SYGVQD come from the germline V gene (reference sequence). The data belong to a study of blood T cells in healthy people across ages. Using a J-beta primer mix together with a sample-barcoded 5' primer, a second PCR was run for about 6 to 12 cycles. Via MiXCR, TCRdb re-called the 5' RACE reads, giving one row per CDR3 protein. The sample has 920,000 or so distinct CDR3 sequences, more than 35% seen once.

The sequenced sample was blood. This rearrangement joins TRBV10-1 to TRBJ2-1; D might be TRBD2 (6 bases). This receptor was taken from a woman in her sixties in good health. The CDR3 DNA is TGCGCCAGCAGCCGGGACTTCTCCGATGAGCAGTTCTTC. It yields the protein CASSRDFSDEQFF.